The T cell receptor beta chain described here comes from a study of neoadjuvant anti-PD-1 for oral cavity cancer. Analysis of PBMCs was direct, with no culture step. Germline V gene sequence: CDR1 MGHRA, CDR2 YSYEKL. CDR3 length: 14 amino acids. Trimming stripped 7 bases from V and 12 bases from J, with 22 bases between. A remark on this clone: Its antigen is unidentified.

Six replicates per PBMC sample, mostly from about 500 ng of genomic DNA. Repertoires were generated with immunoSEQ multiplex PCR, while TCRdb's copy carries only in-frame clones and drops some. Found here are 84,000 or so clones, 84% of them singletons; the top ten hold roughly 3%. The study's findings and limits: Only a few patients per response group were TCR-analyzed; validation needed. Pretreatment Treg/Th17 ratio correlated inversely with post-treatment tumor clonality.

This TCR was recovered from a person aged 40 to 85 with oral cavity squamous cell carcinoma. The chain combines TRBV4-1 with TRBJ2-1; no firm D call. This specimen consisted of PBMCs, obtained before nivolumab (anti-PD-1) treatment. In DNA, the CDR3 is TGCGCCAGCACTCCAGAGGTGCCCGAAAGCATGCAGTTCTTC. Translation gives CASTPEVPESMQFF.